The rows below give T cell receptor beta chains drawn from one sample of a study of blood T cell repertoires in COVID-19. Measured with immunoSEQ multiplex PCR; TCRdb has only the in-frame clones, and not every one. The sample has some 290,000 clones; roughly 90% are singletons. Sequenced material: peripheral blood. These receptors all come from a woman aged 30 to 39 with COVID-19, enrolled during active disease. The CDR3 runs from the conserved cysteine through the conserved F or W. The D gene is left open where the match is weak. The listing skips clone size in some rows; elsewhere it reads once, few, many or a size class.

j_gene	v_gene	d_gene	abundance	CDR3aa	CDR3nt
TRBJ1-2	TRBV5-1	NA	NA	CASSREVGNPSQGYTF	TGCGCCAGCAGCCGGGAGGTAGGGAATCCCTCCCAAGGCTACACCTTC
TRBJ1-4	TRBV4-1	TRBD1	NA	CASSYPATGDEKLFF	TGCGCCAGCAGTTACCCGGCGACAGGGGATGAAAAACTGTTTTTT
TRBJ2-1	TRBV29-1	NA	NA	CSVGVVGEQFF	TGCAGCGTTGGAGTCGTCGGTGAGCAGTTCTTC
TRBJ2-2	TRBV19	TRBD2	once	CASSIGPWREGAGELFF	TGTGCCAGTAGTATAGGCCCCTGGCGGGAGGGGGCCGGGGAGCTGTTTTTT
TRBJ2-5	TRBV4-1	TRBD2	NA	CASSQDGRVYQETQYF	TGCGCCAGCAGCCAAGACGGGAGGGTGTACCAAGAGACCCAGTACTTC
TRBJ1-2	TRBV28	TRBD1	NA	CASSPQGQGHYGYTF	TGTGCCAGCAGTCCCCAAGGACAGGGGCACTATGGCTACACCTTC
TRBJ1-1	TRBV11-2	TRBD1	NA	CASSLTGGAYGDTEAFF	TGTGCCAGCAGCCTCACAGGGGGCGCTTATGGAGACACTGAAGCTTTCTTT
TRBJ1-5	TRBV6-2/TRBV6-3	TRBD1	NA	CASSYSTGVQPQHF	TGTGCCAGCAGTTACTCGACAGGGGTTCAGCCCCAGCATTTT
TRBJ2-5	TRBV6-5	NA	NA	CASMSVQETQYF	TGTGCCAGCATGTCGGTCCAAGAGACCCAGTACTTC
TRBJ1-4	TRBV5-1	TRBD1	NA	CASSALGQLNEKLFF	TGCGCCAGCAGCGCCCTGGGACAGCTTAATGAAAAACTGTTTTTT
TRBJ1-1	TRBV27	NA	NA	CARSLNSSEAFF	TGTGCCAGATCCCTCAACAGCTCTGAAGCTTTCTTT
TRBJ1-4	TRBV28	TRBD1	NA	CASITGTGREKLFF	TGTGCCAGCATCACCGGGACAGGGAGGGAAAAACTGTTTTTT
TRBJ1-4	TRBV6-6	NA	NA	CASSQRNEKLFF	TGTGCCAGCAGTCAGAGAAATGAAAAACTGTTTTTT
TRBJ2-5	TRBV3-1/TRBV3-2	NA	few	CASSTGETQYF	TGTGCCAGCAGTACGGGAGAGACCCAGTACTTC
TRBJ1-1	TRBV4-1	NA	NA	CASSQAPGQTLPTEAFF	TGCGCCAGCAGCCAAGCTCCCGGACAGACCCTTCCCACTGAAGCTTTCTTT